This T cell receptor beta chain was recorded in a study of CD8 T cells in ankylosing spondylitis. A few counts support this clonotype. Preparation of TCR beta libraries was done by quantitative 5'-RACE with molecular barcodes. TCRdb independently ran MiXCR on the 5' RACE reads; one entry per CDR3 protein. The sample lists 250,000 to 300,000 distinct CDR3 sequences; 15% to 20% were seen once. Trimming took off 7 bases at V and 2 bases at J, with 12 bases between the two ends. The CDR3 runs 13 residues. From germline, CDR1 is MNHNS and CDR2 SASEGT. Sequenced: blood, either unsorted or a sorted T cell fraction (not recorded which). The sequence came from a male donor with ankylosing spondylitis or in good health (not recorded which). The chain employs TRBV6-1 and TRBJ2-7, with D hard to call. The CDR3 sequence: CASKIGIPYEQYF. CDR3 sequence (DNA): TGTGCCAGCAAAATCGGCATTCCCTACGAGCAGTACTTC.